Each of the 5 T cell receptor beta chains below was sequenced from the same sample in a study of radiotherapy plus CTLA-4 blockade in lung cancer. Produced via immunoSEQ multiplex PCR; TCRdb's table is partial and in-frame only. The sample yields around 90,000 clones, about 83% seen once. The sample here was peripheral blood, taken from a patient treated with radiotherapy plus ipilimumab. Source of these receptors: a human donor with non-small cell lung cancer that progressed on radiotherapy plus ipilimumab.

The chain carries TRBV5-1 and TRBJ1-6; no definite D call. There are 14 residues in the CDR3. CDR1 is SGHRS, CDR2 YFSETQ, per germline. Between the trimmed V and J ends, which lost 0 bases and 6 bases, there was a span of 7 bases. As DNA, the CDR3 is TGCGCCAGCAGCTTGGGCACCGCTAATTCACCCCTCCACTTT. Translating gives CASSLGTANSPLHF.

In nucleotides, the CDR3 is TGTGCCAGTATCCCGACGGGGGGGAATCAGCCCCAGCATTTT. Its translation: CASIPTGGNQPQHF. This rearrangement joins TRBV19 to TRBJ1-5; D possibly corresponds to TRBD1 (5 bases). V shed 7 bases and J shed 4 bases, with 14 bases lying between them. This CDR3 is built from 14 residues. Germline-derived CDR1 and CDR2 are LNHDA and SQIVND (reference sequence).

This rearrangement joins TRBV2 to TRBJ2-7; 9 bases match TRBD1. J gave up 2 bases and V 2 bases, and 7 bases lay outside the gene matches. Germline values: CDR1 SNHLY, CDR2 FYNNEI. The CDR3 is 16 residues long. CDR3 DNA: TGTGCCAGCAGTGAAACAGGAGGGACAGGGACCTACGAGCAGTACTTC. This gives the protein CASSETGGTGTYEQYF.

The rearrangement links TRBV5-4 to TRBJ2-7, with 8 bases fitting TRBD2. Germline CDR1 is SGHNT and CDR2 is YYREEE (reference sequence). V trimming: 4 bases; J trimming: 5 bases; junction bases outside the gene matches: 14. The CDR3 consists of 16 residues. CDR3 amino acids: CASSLNPTSVLDEQYF. The CDR3 nucleotides are TGTGCCAGCAGCCTAAATCCGACTAGCGTCTTAGACGAGCAGTACTTC.

The chain joins TRBV5-1 to TRBJ1-4, with D tentatively TRBD1 (6 bases). CDR3 size: 13 residues. CDR1 and CDR2 (germline): SGHRS, YFSETQ. V lost 4 bases and J 5 bases, leaving 9 bases between the germline ends. CDR3 sequence (DNA): TGCGCCAGCAGCATCGGACAGAATGAAAAACTGTTTTTT. Translation gives CASSIGQNEKLFF.